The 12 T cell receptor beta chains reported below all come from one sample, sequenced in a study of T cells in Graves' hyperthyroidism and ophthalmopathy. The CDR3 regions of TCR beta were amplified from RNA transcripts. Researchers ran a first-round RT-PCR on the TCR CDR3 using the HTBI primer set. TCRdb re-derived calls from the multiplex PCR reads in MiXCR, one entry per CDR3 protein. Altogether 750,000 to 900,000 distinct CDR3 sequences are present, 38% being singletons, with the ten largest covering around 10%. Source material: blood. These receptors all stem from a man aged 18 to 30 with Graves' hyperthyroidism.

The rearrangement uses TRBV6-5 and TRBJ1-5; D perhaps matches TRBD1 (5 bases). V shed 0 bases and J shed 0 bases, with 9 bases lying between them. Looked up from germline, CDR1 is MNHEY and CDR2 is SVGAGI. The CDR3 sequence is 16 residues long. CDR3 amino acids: CASSYSSGHSNQPQHF. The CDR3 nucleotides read TGTGCCAGCAGTTACTCGTCGGGGCATAGCAATCAGCCCCAGCATTTT.

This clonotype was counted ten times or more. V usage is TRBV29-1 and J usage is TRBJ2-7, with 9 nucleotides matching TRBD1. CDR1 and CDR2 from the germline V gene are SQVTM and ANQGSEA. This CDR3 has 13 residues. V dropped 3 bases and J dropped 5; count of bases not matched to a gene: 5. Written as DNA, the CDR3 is TGCAGCGTTGATGAGGGACAGGGCCACGAGCAGTACTTC. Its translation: CSVDEGQGHEQYF.

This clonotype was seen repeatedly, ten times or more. CDR3: CSARGQILNTEAFF. CDR3 bases: TGCAGTGCTAGGGGACAGATACTGAACACTGAAGCTTTCTTT. V gene TRBV20-1 combines with J gene TRBJ1-1, with TRBD1 matching over 7 bases. After removal of 3 bases from V and 0 bases from J, the junction contained 4 bases not matched to a gene. The CDR3 runs to 14 residues. Germline V CDR1 and CDR2: DFQATT, SNEGSKA (reference sequence).

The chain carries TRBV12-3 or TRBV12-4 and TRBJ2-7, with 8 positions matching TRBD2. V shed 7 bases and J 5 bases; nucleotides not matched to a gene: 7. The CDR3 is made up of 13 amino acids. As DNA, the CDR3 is TGTGCCAGCACCCTACCGGGGGGGGACGAGCAGTACTTC. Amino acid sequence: CASTLPGGDEQYF.

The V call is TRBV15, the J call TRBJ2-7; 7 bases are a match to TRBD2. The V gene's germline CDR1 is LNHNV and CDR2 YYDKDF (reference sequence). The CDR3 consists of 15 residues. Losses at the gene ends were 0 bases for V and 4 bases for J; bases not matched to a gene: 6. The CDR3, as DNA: TGTGCCACCAGCAGAGAGACCGGGGGAGGGTACGAGCAGTACTTC. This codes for CATSRETGGGYEQYF.

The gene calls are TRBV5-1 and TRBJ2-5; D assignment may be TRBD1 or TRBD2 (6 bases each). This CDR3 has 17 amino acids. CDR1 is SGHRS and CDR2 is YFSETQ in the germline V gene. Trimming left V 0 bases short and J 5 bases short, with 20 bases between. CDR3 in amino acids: CASSLGFDAGGRETQYF. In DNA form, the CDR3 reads TGCGCCAGCAGCTTGGGCTTTGATGCCGGGGGCCGGGAGACCCAGTACTTC.

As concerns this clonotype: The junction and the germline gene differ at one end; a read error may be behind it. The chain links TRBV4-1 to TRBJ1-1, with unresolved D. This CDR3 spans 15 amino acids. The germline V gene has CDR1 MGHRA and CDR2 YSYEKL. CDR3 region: CAGSQEVTLNTEAFF. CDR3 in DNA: TGCGCCGGCAGCCAAGAAGTCACACTGAACACTGAAGCTTTCTTT.

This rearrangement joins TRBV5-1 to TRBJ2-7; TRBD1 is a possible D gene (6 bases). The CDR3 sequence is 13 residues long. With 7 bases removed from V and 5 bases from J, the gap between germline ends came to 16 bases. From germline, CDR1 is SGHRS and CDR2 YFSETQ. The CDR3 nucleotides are TGCGCCAGCGGCCCCGGACAGCGCCACGAGCAGTACTTC. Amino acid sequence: CASGPGQRHEQYF.

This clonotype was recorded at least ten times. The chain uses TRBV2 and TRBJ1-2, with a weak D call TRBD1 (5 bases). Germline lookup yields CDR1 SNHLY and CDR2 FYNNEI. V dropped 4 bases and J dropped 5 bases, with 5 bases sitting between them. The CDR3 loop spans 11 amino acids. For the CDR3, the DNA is TGTGCCAGCAGTGGGGGGTATGGCTACACCTTC. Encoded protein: CASSGGYGYTF.

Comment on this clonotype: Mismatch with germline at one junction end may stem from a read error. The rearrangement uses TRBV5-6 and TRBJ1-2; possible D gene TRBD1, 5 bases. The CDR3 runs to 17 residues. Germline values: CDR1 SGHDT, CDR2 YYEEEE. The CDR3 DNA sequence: TGTGCCAGCAGCACTGGGAAGGGGCAATTTGTCGCTTGGATCCCCCACTTC. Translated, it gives CASSTGKGQFVAWIPHF.

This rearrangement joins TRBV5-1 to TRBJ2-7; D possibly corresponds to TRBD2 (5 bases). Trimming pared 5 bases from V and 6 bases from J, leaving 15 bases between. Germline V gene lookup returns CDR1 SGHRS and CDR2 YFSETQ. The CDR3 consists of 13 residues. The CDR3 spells CASRTTGSGEQYF. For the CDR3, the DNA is TGCGCCAGCAGAACGACGGGATCGGGCGAGCAGTACTTC. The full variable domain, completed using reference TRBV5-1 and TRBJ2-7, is KAGVTQTPRYLIKTRGQQVTLSCSPISGHRSVSWYQQTPGQGLQFLFEYFSETQRNKGNFPGRFSGRQFSNSRSEMNVSTLELGDSALYLCASRTTGSGEQYFGPGTRLTVT.

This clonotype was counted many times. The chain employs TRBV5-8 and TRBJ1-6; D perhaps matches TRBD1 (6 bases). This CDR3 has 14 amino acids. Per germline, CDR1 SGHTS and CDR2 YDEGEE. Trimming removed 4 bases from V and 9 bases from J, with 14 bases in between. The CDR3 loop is CASSRTGSGSPLHF. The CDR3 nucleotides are TGTGCCAGCAGCCGCACAGGGTCGGGTTCACCCCTCCACTTT. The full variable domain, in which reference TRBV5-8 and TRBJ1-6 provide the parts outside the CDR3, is EAGVTQSPTHLIKTRGQQATLRCSPISGHTSVYWYQQALGLGLQFLLWYDEGEERNRGNFPPRFSGRQFPNYSSELNVNALELEDSALYLCASSRTGSGSPLHFGNGTRLTVT.